The rows below give T cell receptor beta chains drawn from one sample of a study of T cell responses to AZD1222 COVID-19 vaccine. Here immunoSEQ multiplex PCR was the method, and the copy in TCRdb shows in-frame clones only, minus some. The sample consists of about 140,000 clones, about 92% of them appearing once. The sample here was peripheral blood, taken 28 days after the second AZD1222 dose. The receptor set was obtained from an adult who received the AZD1222 COVID-19 vaccine. Each CDR3 is given with its conserved first and last residue. The D gene is left open where the match is weak. Where a row states a size, it is once, few, many or the class of an expanded clone; other rows omit it.

J,size,D,V,CDR3,DNA
TRBJ2-5,.,TRBD2,TRBV7-6,CASSPSPATSTETQYF,TGTGCCAGCAGCCCCTCCCCGGCGACTAGCACCGAGACCCAGTACTTC
TRBJ1-6,.,TRBD1,TRBV7-8,CASSPRDSMDSPLHF,TGTGCCAGCAGCCCCCGGGACAGTATGGATTCACCCCTCCACTTT
TRBJ2-4,.,.,TRBV5-1,CASTLGKPNIQYF,TGCGCCAGCACTCTTGGGAAACCAAACATTCAGTACTTC
TRBJ1-2,.,TRBD1,TRBV28,CASSLSLTGTGDGYTF,TGTGCCAGCAGTTTGTCCCTGACCGGGACAGGGGACGGCTACACCTTC
TRBJ2-1,.,TRBD1,TRBV6-1,CASSGQGTWKGNEQFF,TGTGCCAGCAGTGGACAGGGAACATGGAAGGGCAATGAGCAGTTCTTC
TRBJ1-2,.,.,TRBV19,CASSTTPTSYGYTF,TGTGCCAGTAGTACGACACCTACCTCGTATGGCTACACCTTC
TRBJ1-5,.,.,TRBV19,CASSIEGSGNQPQHF,TGTGCCAGTAGTATAGAAGGGTCGGGCAATCAGCCCCAGCATTTT
TRBJ2-7,.,TRBD1,TRBV28,CASITQGGAYEQYF,TGTGCCAGCATTACACAGGGGGGAGCCTACGAGCAGTACTTC
TRBJ2-7,.,TRBD1,TRBV3-1/TRBV3-2,CASSQADRLDYEQYF,TGTGCCAGCAGCCAAGCGGACAGGCTTGATTACGAGCAGTACTTC
TRBJ2-1,.,.,TRBV5-1,CASSFSGSSYNEQFF,TGCGCCAGCAGCTTCTCAGGGAGCTCCTACAATGAGCAGTTCTTC
TRBJ1-5,.,.,TRBV2,CASGRINQPQHF,TGTGCCAGCGGGCGGATCAATCAGCCCCAGCATTTT
TRBJ1-5,.,.,TRBV6-6,CATATDYSNQPQHF,TGTGCCACCGCGACCGATTATAGCAATCAGCCCCAGCATTTT
TRBJ2-2,.,TRBD1,TRBV7-8,CASSPGTGSNTGELFF,TGTGCCAGCAGCCCCGGGACAGGGTCGAACACCGGGGAGCTGTTTTTT
TRBJ1-1,.,.,TRBV28,CASSFPDRVTEAFF,TGTGCCAGCAGTTTCCCCGACAGAGTCACTGAAGCTTTCTTT
TRBJ1-1,.,TRBD1,TRBV19,CASSTYERTGRTEAFF,TGTGCCAGTAGTACCTACGAAAGGACAGGGCGTACTGAAGCTTTCTTT
TRBJ1-5,once,TRBD1,TRBV11-2,CASSLGTGHNQPQHF,TGTGCCAGCAGCTTAGGGACAGGGCACAATCAGCCCCAGCATTTT
TRBJ2-1,once,.,TRBV6-6,CASRPDNSYNEQFF,TGTGCCAGCAGGCCCGACAACTCCTACAATGAGCAGTTCTTC
TRBJ1-3,.,TRBD1,TRBV19,CASSPEDRFSGNTIYF,TGTGCCAGTAGTCCCGAGGACAGGTTCTCTGGAAACACCATATATTTT
TRBJ2-7,.,TRBD2,TRBV19,CATSDGGSSYEQYF,TGTGCCACTTCGGACGGCGGGAGCTCCTACGAGCAGTACTTC
TRBJ1-6,.,TRBD1,TRBV6-1,CASSEQPQGGYSPLHF,TGTGCCAGCAGTGAGCAACCACAGGGGGGTTATTCACCCCTCCACTTT
TRBJ1-2,.,.,TRBV19,CASSSDSVNYGYTF,TGTGCCAGTAGTTCAGACAGCGTTAACTATGGCTACACCTTC
TRBJ1-1,.,.,TRBV19,CASSSRVLNTEAFF,TGTGCCAGTAGTAGCCGGGTCCTGAACACTGAAGCTTTCTTT
TRBJ1-5,many,.,TRBV5-5,CASSLVSNQPQHF,TGTGCCAGCAGCTTGGTAAGTAATCAGCCCCAGCATTTT
TRBJ1-5,.,.,TRBV4-2,CASSQDGGRGKVFNQPQHF,TGTGCCAGCAGCCAAGATGGAGGGAGAGGGAAGGTCTTCAATCAGCCCCAGCATTTT
TRBJ1-2,.,.,TRBV6-5,CASSSGGGYGYTF,TGTGCCAGCAGTTCTGGGGGCGGCTATGGCTACACCTTC
TRBJ1-5,.,.,TRBV6-5,CASSYSFALNQPQHF,TGTGCCAGCAGTTACTCCTTTGCCCTCAATCAGCCCCAGCATTTT
TRBJ1-1,.,.,TRBV27,CASSFKGGATEAFF,TGTGCCAGCAGTTTTAAGGGGGGGGCCACTGAAGCTTTCTTT
TRBJ1-2,.,.,TRBV10-1,CASEGHGYTF,TGCGCCAGCGAGGGGCATGGCTACACCTTC
TRBJ2-2,.,TRBD2,TRBV6-5,CASSGGAGGELFF,TGTGCCAGCAGCGGGGGGGCCGGCGGGGAGCTGTTTTTT
TRBJ1-2,.,.,TRBV28,CASSLATYGYTF,TGTGCCAGCAGTTTGGCGACCTATGGCTACACCTTC
TRBJ2-6,.,.,TRBV5-1,CASSSSGTSGANVLTF,TGCGCCAGCAGCTCGTCAGGGACCTCTGGGGCCAACGTCCTGACTTTC
TRBJ2-2,.,TRBD1,TRBV5-1,CASSLAFDRGLGTGELFF,TGCGCCAGCAGCTTGGCTTTCGACAGGGGGCTGGGCACCGGGGAGCTGTTTTTT
TRBJ1-2,.,.,TRBV27,CASSSNREGYGYTF,TGTGCCAGCAGCTCTAACAGGGAGGGCTATGGCTACACCTTC
TRBJ1-5,.,TRBD1,TRBV4-2,CASSQDGDRSQPQHF,TGTGCCAGCAGCCAAGATGGGGACAGGTCTCAGCCCCAGCATTTT
TRBJ2-5,.,TRBD2,TRBV27,CASSSGVAGGGETQYF,TGTGCCAGCAGTTCGGGTGTGGCGGGAGGAGGGGAGACCCAGTACTTC
TRBJ1-5,.,TRBD1,TRBV29-1,CSVPAAGGGQPQHF,TGCAGCGTCCCCGCGGCAGGGGGAGGGCAGCCCCAGCATTTT
TRBJ1-5,once,TRBD1,TRBV24-1,CATSDSRTGGLYQPQHF,TGTGCCACCAGTGATTCCAGGACAGGGGGCTTGTATCAGCCCCAGCATTTT
TRBJ1-2,once,.,TRBV28,CASSLRQYGYTF,TGTGCCAGCAGTTTAAGGCAGTATGGCTACACCTTC
TRBJ2-4,.,TRBD1,TRBV28,CASSSGQAGKNIQYF,TGTGCCAGCAGTTCCGGACAGGCAGGCAAAAACATTCAGTACTTC
TRBJ2-1,.,TRBD2,TRBV6-2/TRBV6-3,CASSRLADMYNEQFF,TGTGCCAGCAGCCGACTAGCGGATATGTACAATGAGCAGTTCTTC
TRBJ1-4,.,TRBD1,TRBV5-1,CASSWEGQGRRRNEKLFF,TGCGCCAGCAGCTGGGAAGGACAGGGGCGGAGGAGAAATGAAAAACTGTTTTTT
TRBJ2-1,.,.,TRBV4-3,CASSQGRVPYNEQFF,TGCGCCAGCAGCCAAGGTAGAGTCCCCTACAATGAGCAGTTCTTC
TRBJ1-5,.,.,TRBV18,CASSPGLNSNQPQHF,TGTGCCAGCTCACCAGGATTAAATAGCAATCAGCCCCAGCATTTT
TRBJ1-5,few,.,TRBV2,CASSVEVGGNQPQHF,TGTGCCAGCAGTGTCGAGGTTGGGGGCAATCAGCCCCAGCATTTT
TRBJ2-4,once,TRBD1,TRBV5-1,CASSLGARTGWNIQYF,TGCGCCAGCAGCTTGGGGGCCCGGACAGGGTGGAACATTCAGTACTTC
TRBJ1-1,.,.,TRBV30,CALGRNMNTEAFF,TGTGCCCTGGGGCGGAACATGAACACTGAAGCTTTCTTT
TRBJ1-2,.,TRBD1,TRBV6-1,CASSEKGTGPASNYGYTF,TGTGCCAGCAGTGAAAAGGGGACAGGGCCCGCCTCTAACTATGGCTACACCTTC
TRBJ1-2,.,.,TRBV6-5,CASSYGGPNYGYTF,TGTGCCAGCAGTTACGGGGGGCCTAACTATGGCTACACCTTC
TRBJ2-1,.,TRBD2,TRBV7-6,CASSLDRASGFYNEQFF,TGTGCCAGCAGCTTAGATAGGGCTAGCGGTTTCTACAATGAGCAGTTCTTC